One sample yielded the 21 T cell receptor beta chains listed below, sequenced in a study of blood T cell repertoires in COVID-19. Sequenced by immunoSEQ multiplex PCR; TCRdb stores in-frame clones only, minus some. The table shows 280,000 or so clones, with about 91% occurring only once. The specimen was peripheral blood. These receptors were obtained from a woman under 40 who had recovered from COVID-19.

DNA for the CDR3: TGTGCCAGCAGCTTAGGACAGGGGGCCAACGAGCAGTACTTC. Protein product: CASSLGQGANEQYF. V usage is TRBV11-2 and J usage is TRBJ2-7, with TRBD1 matching 10 bases. V lost 1 base and J lost 5; bases outside the gene matches: 2. Germline V gene sequence: CDR1 SGHAT, CDR2 FQNNGV. There are 14 residues in the CDR3.

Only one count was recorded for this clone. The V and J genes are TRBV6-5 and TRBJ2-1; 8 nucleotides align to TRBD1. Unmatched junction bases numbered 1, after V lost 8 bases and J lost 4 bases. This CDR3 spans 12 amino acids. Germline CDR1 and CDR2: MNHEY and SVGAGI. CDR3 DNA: TGTGCCAGCGACAGGGGATACAATGAGCAGTTCTTC. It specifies CASDRGYNEQFF.

Written as DNA, the CDR3 is TGTGCCAGTAGCACAGGGGGCACGGCCTACGAGCAGTACTTC. It translates to CASSTGGTAYEQYF. The rearrangement joins TRBV5-8 to TRBJ2-7; 9 bases agree with TRBD1. The germline gives CDR1 SGHTS, CDR2 YDEGEE. The length of the CDR3 is 14 residues. V lost 8 bases, J lost 2 bases, and 8 bases stayed unmatched. The full variable domain, its missing parts supplied by reference TRBV5-8 and TRBJ2-7, is EAGVTQSPTHLIKTRGQQATLRCSPISGHTSVYWYQQALGLGLQFLLWYDEGEERNRGNFPPRFSGRQFPNYSSELNVNALELEDSALYLCASSTGGTAYEQYFGPGTRLTVT.

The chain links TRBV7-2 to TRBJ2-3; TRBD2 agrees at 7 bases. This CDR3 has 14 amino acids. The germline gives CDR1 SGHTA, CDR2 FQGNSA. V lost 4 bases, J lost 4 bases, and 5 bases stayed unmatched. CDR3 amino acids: CASSSGTMADTQYF. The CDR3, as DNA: TGTGCCAGCAGCTCAGGGACTATGGCAGATACGCAGTATTTT.

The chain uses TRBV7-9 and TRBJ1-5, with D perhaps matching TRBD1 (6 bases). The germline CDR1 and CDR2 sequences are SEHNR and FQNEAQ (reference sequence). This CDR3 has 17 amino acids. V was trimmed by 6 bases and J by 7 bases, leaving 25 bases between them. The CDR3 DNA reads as TGTGCCAGCAGGCTTCAGGCCCAACAGGGCGGGAGACAGCCCCAGCATTTT. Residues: CASRLQAQQGGRQPQHF.

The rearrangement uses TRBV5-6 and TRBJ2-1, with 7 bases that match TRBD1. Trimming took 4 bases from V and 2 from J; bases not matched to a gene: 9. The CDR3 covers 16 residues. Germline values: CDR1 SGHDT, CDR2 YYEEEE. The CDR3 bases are TGTGCCAGCAGCGGGACGACAGGGCTAACCTACAATGAGCAGTTCTTC. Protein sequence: CASSGTTGLTYNEQFF.

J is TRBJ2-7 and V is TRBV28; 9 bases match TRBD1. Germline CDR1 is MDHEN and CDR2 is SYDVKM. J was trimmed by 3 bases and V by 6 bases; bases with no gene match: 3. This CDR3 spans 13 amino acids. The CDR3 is CASRGQGDYEQYF. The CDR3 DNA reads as TGTGCCAGCAGGGGACAGGGCGACTACGAGCAGTACTTC.

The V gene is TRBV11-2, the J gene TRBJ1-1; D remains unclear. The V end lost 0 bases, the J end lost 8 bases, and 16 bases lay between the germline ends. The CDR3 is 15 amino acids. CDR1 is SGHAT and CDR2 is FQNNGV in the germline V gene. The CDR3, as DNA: TGTGCCAGCAGCTTAGATCCTACGGGAGGGATGGAAGCTTTCTTT. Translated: CASSLDPTGGMEAFF.

The CDR3 DNA follows: TGCGCCAGCACCAGGGGGGCGGGGGGGCTATACGAGCAGTACTTC. It encodes CASTRGAGGLYEQYF. The chain links TRBV10-2 to TRBJ2-7; 9 bases fit TRBD2. The germline CDR1 and CDR2 sequences are WSHSY and SAAADI. J gave up 4 bases and V 7 bases, and 11 bases lay outside the gene matches. The CDR3 length is 15 residues.

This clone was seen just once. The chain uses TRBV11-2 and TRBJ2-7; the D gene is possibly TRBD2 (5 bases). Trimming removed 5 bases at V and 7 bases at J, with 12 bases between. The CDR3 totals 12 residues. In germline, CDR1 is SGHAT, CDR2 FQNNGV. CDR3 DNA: TGTGCCAGCAGCCAGTGGGGAGAAGAGCAGTACTTC. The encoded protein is CASSQWGEEQYF.

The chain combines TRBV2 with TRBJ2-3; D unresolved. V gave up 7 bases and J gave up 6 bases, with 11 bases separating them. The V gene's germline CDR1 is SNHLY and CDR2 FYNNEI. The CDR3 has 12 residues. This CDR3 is CASTDDMDTQYF. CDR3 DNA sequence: TGTGCCAGCACCGATGACATGGATACGCAGTATTTT.

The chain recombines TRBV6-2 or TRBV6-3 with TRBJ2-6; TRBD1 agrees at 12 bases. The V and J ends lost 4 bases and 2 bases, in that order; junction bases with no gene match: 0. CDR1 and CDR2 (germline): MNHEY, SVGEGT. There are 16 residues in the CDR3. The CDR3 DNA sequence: TGTGCCAGCAGTTGGGACAGGGGGCCTGGGGCCAACGTCCTGACTTTC. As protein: CASSWDRGPGANVLTF.

CDR3 coding DNA: TGTGCCACCAGCGGGGGGGACAGGGATGAGCAGTTCTTC. This gives the protein CATSGGDRDEQFF. The chain joins TRBV15 to TRBJ2-1; 9 nucleotides agree with TRBD1. The CDR3 extends over 13 amino acids. Germline V gene data show CDR1 as LNHNV and CDR2 as YYDKDF (reference sequence). V lost 5 bases and J lost 8; bases outside the gene matches: 4. Using reference TRBV15 and TRBJ2-1 for the parts outside the CDR3, the full variable domain is DAMVIQNPRYQVTQFGKPVTLSCSQTLNHNVMYWYQQKSSQAPKLLFHYYDKDFNNEADTPDNFQSRRPNTSFCFLDIRSPGLGDTAMYLCATSGGDRDEQFFGPGTRLTVL.

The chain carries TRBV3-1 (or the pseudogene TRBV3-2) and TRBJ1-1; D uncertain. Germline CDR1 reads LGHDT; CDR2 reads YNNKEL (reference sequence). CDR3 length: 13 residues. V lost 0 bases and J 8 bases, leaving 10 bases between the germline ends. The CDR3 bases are TGTGCCAGCAGCCAAGAATACAGTCAGGAAGCTTTCTTT. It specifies CASSQEYSQEAFF.

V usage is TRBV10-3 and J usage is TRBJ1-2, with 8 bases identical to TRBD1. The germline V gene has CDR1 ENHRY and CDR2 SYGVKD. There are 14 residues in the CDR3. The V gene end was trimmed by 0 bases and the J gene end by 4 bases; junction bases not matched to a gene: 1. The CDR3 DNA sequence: TGTGCCATCAGTGAGTCACAGGGGGGCTATGGCTACACCTTC. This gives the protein CAISESQGGYGYTF.

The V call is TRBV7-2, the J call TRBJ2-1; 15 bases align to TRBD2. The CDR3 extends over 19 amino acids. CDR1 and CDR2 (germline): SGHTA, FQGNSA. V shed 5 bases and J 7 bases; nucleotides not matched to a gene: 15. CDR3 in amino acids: CASSPTRTSGGAGLNEQFF. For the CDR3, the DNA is TGTGCCAGCAGCCCCACCCGGACTAGCGGGGGGGCCGGACTAAATGAGCAGTTCTTC.

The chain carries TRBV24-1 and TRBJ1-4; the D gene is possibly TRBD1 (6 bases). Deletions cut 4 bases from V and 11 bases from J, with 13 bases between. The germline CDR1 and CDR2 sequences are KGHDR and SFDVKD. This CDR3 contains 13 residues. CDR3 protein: CATSDPFDRKLFF. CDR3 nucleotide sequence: TGTGCCACCAGTGACCCGTTCGACAGGAAACTGTTTTTT.

The CDR3 reads CASRAGTGISPLHF. CDR3 sequence (DNA): TGTGCCAGCAGAGCCGGGACAGGGATCTCACCCCTCCACTTT. The chain carries TRBV6-5 and TRBJ1-6; 9 positions match TRBD1. Trimming at V came to 6 bases and at J to 10 bases, leaving 7 bases not matched to a gene. Germline CDR1 and CDR2: MNHEY and SVGAGI. The CDR3 is made up of 14 amino acids.

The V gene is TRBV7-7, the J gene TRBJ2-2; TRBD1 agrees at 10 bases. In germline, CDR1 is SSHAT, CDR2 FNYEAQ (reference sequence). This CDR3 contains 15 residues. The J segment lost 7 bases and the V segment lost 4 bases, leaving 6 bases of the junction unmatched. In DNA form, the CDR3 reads TGTGCCAGCAGCTCCGGGACAGGGGTATTCGGGGAGCTGTTTTTT. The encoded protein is CASSSGTGVFGELFF.

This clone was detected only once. CDR3 nucleotides: TGTGCCAGCTCACCCGGGGACAGACCGGGCTACACCTTC. Translating gives CASSPGDRPGYTF. The chain uses TRBV18 and TRBJ1-2, with TRBD1 matching 7 bases. Germline V gene data show CDR1 as KGHSH and CDR2 as LQKENI. The CDR3 has 13 amino acids. The V and J ends lost 3 bases and 8 bases, in that order; junction bases with no gene match: 6.

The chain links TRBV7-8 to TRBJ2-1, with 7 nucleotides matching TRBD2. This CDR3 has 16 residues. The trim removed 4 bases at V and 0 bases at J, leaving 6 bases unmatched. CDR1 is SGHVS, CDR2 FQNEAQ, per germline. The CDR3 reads CASSWGPGGSYNEQFF. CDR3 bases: TGTGCCAGCAGCTGGGGCCCGGGGGGCTCCTACAATGAGCAGTTCTTC.